A single sample gave rise to the 29 T cell receptor beta chains below, sequenced in a study of T-cell memory formation after mild COVID-19. TCRdb reanalysed the 5' RACE reads using MiXCR and keeps one entry per CDR3 protein. The sample lists 500,000 to 600,000 distinct CDR3 sequences, roughly 17% occurring once. The sequencing input was PBMCs or a T cell subset sorted from them (not recorded which). These receptors all stem from an adult woman who had mild COVID-19 (a few samples of this study predate the infection). Cell type and time point are not known.

This clonotype was observed a few times. This chain links TRBV12-3 or TRBV12-4 with TRBJ2-2; possible D gene TRBD1, 5 bases. The CDR3 covers 12 residues. V was cut by 3 bases and J by 8 bases, with 7 bases left in between. CDR3 residues: CASSLTEGELFF. The CDR3 nucleotides are TGTGCCAGCAGTTTGACAGAGGGGGAGCTGTTTTTT.

This chain joins TRBV5-1 and TRBJ2-5; the D gene is possibly TRBD2 (6 bases). Trimming pared 0 bases from V and 6 bases from J, leaving 18 bases between. Germline assignment: CDR1 SGHRS and CDR2 YFSETQ. The CDR3 length is 16 residues. The CDR3 reads CASSLGSPSGGKTQYF. The CDR3 DNA sequence: TGCGCCAGCAGCTTGGGGTCCCCGAGTGGGGGGAAGACCCAGTACTTC.

The chain employs TRBV12-3 or TRBV12-4 and TRBJ1-1; D not resolved. CDR3 size: 16 residues. V lost 3 bases and J 2 bases, leaving 16 bases between the germline ends. In nucleotides, the CDR3 is TGTGCCAGCAGTTTTCTCCCGTGGCAAACTAACACTGAAGCTTTCTTT. It encodes CASSFLPWQTNTEAFF.

This clonotype has a handful of counts. This chain uses TRBV7-2 with TRBJ2-3; 7 positions match TRBD2. The CDR3 loop spans 15 amino acids. Germline V CDR1 and CDR2: SGHTA, FQGNSA. The V and J ends lost 0 bases and 5 bases, in that order; junction bases with no gene match: 5. The CDR3 DNA sequence: TGTGCCAGCAGCTTAGCGGGAGGGCCCAAAGATACGCAGTATTTT. It is translated as CASSLAGGPKDTQYF.

The chain links TRBV9 to TRBJ2-5; 7 bases map to TRBD1. The CDR3 has 15 amino acids. Germline V gene data show CDR1 as SGDLS and CDR2 as YYNGEE. Trimming removed 4 bases from V and 5 bases from J; junction bases left unmatched: 11. The CDR3 sequence is CASSPHTGASETQYF. Here the CDR3 DNA reads TGTGCCAGCAGCCCCCATACAGGGGCCTCCGAGACCCAGTACTTC.

This clonotype occurred a few times. The chain has TRBV7-9 and TRBJ2-7, with 7 positions matching TRBD1. CDR3 size: 15 residues. Trimming removed 5 bases from V and 2 bases from J; junction bases left unmatched: 9. Germline V gives CDR1 SEHNR, CDR2 FQNEAQ (reference sequence). The CDR3 sequence is CASSILTGSAYEQYF. In DNA, the CDR3 is TGTGCCAGCAGCATACTGACAGGGAGCGCCTACGAGCAGTACTTC.

The chain links TRBV11-2 to TRBJ1-2, with 8 bases matching TRBD1. CDR3 length equals 14 residues. Germline CDR1 SGHAT, CDR2 FQNNGV. With 2 bases clipped from V and 5 bases from J, the junction kept 4 bases outside the gene matches. In DNA form, the CDR3 reads TGTGCCAGCAGCTTACGGACAGGGCAGTATGGCTACACCTTC. It specifies CASSLRTGQYGYTF.

This clonotype appeared a few times. This chain links TRBV10-3 with TRBJ1-2; no clear D gene. The germline V gene has CDR1 ENHRY and CDR2 SYGVKD. The germline V and J ends were trimmed by 2 bases and 8 bases, with 21 bases remaining between them. The CDR3 runs 16 residues. DNA of the CDR3: TGTGCCATCAGTGAGCCACTTTCTAGAGGCGATCTGGGCTACACCTTC. Protein sequence: CAISEPLSRGDLGYTF.

The CDR3 sequence: CASSRGRRGEQYF. CDR3 DNA sequence: TGTGCCAGCAGCCGCGGTAGGAGGGGAGAGCAGTACTTC. This sequence joins TRBV3-1 and TRBJ2-7; TRBD2 might be the D (6 bases). V was cut by 4 bases and J by 7 bases, with 14 bases left in between. CDR3 length equals 13 residues. From germline, CDR1 is LGHDT and CDR2 YNNKEL (reference sequence).

The chain couples TRBV5-1 to TRBJ1-5, with a tentative D call TRBD1 (6 bases). The CDR3 covers 17 residues. V was pared by 4 bases and J by 0 bases, with 17 bases between. Germline V gene sequence: CDR1 SGHRS, CDR2 YFSETQ. The chain's CDR3 is CASSPGQGTGSNQPQHF. The CDR3 DNA follows: TGCGCCAGCAGCCCTGGGCAGGGGACGGGTAGCAATCAGCCCCAGCATTTT.

The chain joins TRBV10-3 to TRBJ2-3, with a possible D match to TRBD2 (6 bases). CDR3 length equals 17 residues. The germline V and J ends were trimmed by 2 bases and 5 bases, with 20 bases remaining between them. CDR1 is ENHRY, CDR2 SYGVKD, per germline. The CDR3 DNA sequence: TGTGCCATCAGTGAGCCCGGAGGTGCGGGGTATGAAGATACGCAGTATTTT. The encoded protein is CAISEPGGAGYEDTQYF.

With regard to this clonotype: The junction differs from germline at one of its ends, possibly a read error. V is TRBV7-9 and J is TRBJ1-2, with 9 positions matching TRBD1. The CDR3 runs to 12 residues. Germline V gene lookup returns CDR1 SEHNR and CDR2 FQNEAQ (reference sequence). The CDR3 loop reads CASSFDRDRVSF. The CDR3, as DNA: TGTGCCAGCAGCTTCGATAGGGACAGGGTCTCCTTC.

This clonotype was seen more than once but under ten times. The chain uses TRBV29-1 and TRBJ1-2; 7 bases line up with TRBD1. V dropped 5 bases and J dropped 2; count of bases not matched to a gene: 5. Germline CDR1 reads SQVTM; CDR2 reads ANQGSEA. This CDR3 contains 13 residues. CDR3 region: CSVTPTGNYGYTF. The CDR3 DNA reads as TGCAGCGTTACCCCGACAGGGAACTATGGCTACACCTTC.

This clonotype was seen at least ten times. The chain links TRBV12-3 or TRBV12-4 to TRBJ2-2; D gene uncertain. V was clipped by 6 bases and J by 7 bases, with 0 bases between them. The CDR3 is made up of 9 amino acids. CDR3 region: CASSGELFF. As DNA, the CDR3 is TGTGCCAGCAGCGGGGAGCTGTTTTTT.

The gene calls are TRBV7-8 and TRBJ2-2; D is perhaps TRBD1 or TRBD2 (5 bases each). This CDR3 comprises 15 residues. Germline values: CDR1 SGHVS, CDR2 FQNEAQ. V was trimmed by 5 bases and J by 4 bases, leaving 14 bases between them. The CDR3 sequence: CASSPRGAGTGELFF. DNA of the CDR3: TGTGCCAGCAGCCCACGGGGCGCGGGCACCGGGGAGCTGTTTTTT.

This clonotype has more than one count but fewer than ten. The chain links TRBV12-3 or TRBV12-4 to TRBJ2-5; TRBD2 matches 10 bases. V trimming: 8 bases; J trimming: 2 bases; junction bases outside the gene matches: 8. CDR3 length: 15 residues. As DNA, the CDR3 is TGTGCCAGCGGGACAGCGGGGGGGTGGCAAGAGACCCAGTACTTC. As protein: CASGTAGGWQETQYF.

In this sample, this clonotype turned up a few times. The V and J genes are TRBV7-2 and TRBJ2-5, with 8 bases matching TRBD2. This CDR3 has 14 residues. Trimming removed 4 bases from V and 4 bases from J; junction bases left unmatched: 5. CDR1 is SGHTA, CDR2 FQGNSA, per germline. Here the CDR3 reads CASSSGGAPETQYF. The CDR3 DNA reads TGTGCCAGCAGCTCCGGGGGGGCCCCAGAGACCCAGTACTTC. Supplemented by reference TRBV7-2 and TRBJ2-5, the full variable domain reads GAGVSQSPSNKVTEKGKDVELRCDPISGHTALYWYRQSLGQGLEFLIYFQGNSAPDKSGLPSDRFSAERTGGSVSTLTIQRTQQEDSAVYLCASSSGGAPETQYFGPGTRLLVL.

This clonotype was detected a few times. The chain employs TRBV7-8 and TRBJ1-5; TRBD1 might be the D (5 bases). CDR1 SGHVS and CDR2 FQNEAQ come from the germline V gene. CDR3 length equals 15 residues. Trimming took 4 bases from V and 7 from J, leaving 17 bases between them. In DNA form, the CDR3 reads TGTGCCAGCAGCTCAACCCGGGGCTGGGAACAGCCCCAGCATTTT. Translation: CASSSTRGWEQPQHF.

This clonotype showed up just a few times. This sequence joins TRBV6-2 or TRBV6-3 and TRBJ2-3; 12 nucleotides agree with TRBD2. CDR3 length: 16 residues. CDR1 is MNHEY and CDR2 is SVGEGT in the germline V gene. V dropped 6 bases and J dropped 3; count of bases not matched to a gene: 7. The CDR3 sequence is CASSLTSGRRTDTQYF. The CDR3 DNA is TGTGCCAGCAGCCTGACTAGCGGGAGAAGGACAGATACGCAGTATTTT.

CDR3 coding DNA: TGTGCCAGCTCAAAGCTTCCGGGACAGGGTCGCAATGAGCAGTTCTTC. Translation: CASSKLPGQGRNEQFF. The chain is built from TRBV18 and TRBJ2-1; TRBD1 matches at 9 bases. The V segment lost 5 bases and the J segment 6 bases; nucleotides outside the gene matches: 11. The CDR3 runs to 16 residues. Germline CDR1 reads KGHSH; CDR2 reads LQKENI. The full variable domain, completed using reference TRBV18 and TRBJ2-1, is NAGVMQNPRHLVRRRGQEARLRCSPMKGHSHVYWYRQLPEEGLKFMVYLQKENIIDESGMPKERFSAEFPKEGPSILRIQQVVRGDSAAYFCASSKLPGQGRNEQFFGPGTRLTVL.

Only a few counts were recorded for this clonotype. V and J are TRBV5-1 and TRBJ1-2; D gene unclear. Germline CDR1 SGHRS, CDR2 YFSETQ. Trimming took off 2 bases at V and 8 bases at J, with 10 bases between the two ends. This CDR3 is 12 amino acids long. The chain's CDR3 is CASSFLDAGYTF. CDR3 nucleotide sequence: TGCGCCAGCAGCTTCCTAGATGCAGGCTACACCTTC.

This rearrangement joins TRBV9 to TRBJ2-4; possible D gene TRBD2, 6 bases. Germline assignment: CDR1 SGDLS and CDR2 YYNGEE. V was trimmed by 3 bases and J by 8 bases, leaving 21 bases between them. This CDR3 contains 16 residues. In DNA form, the CDR3 reads TGTGCCAGCAGCGCGACCGGGACGGGGGTTAGCGACATTCAGTACTTC. This encodes CASSATGTGVSDIQYF. Looking up the rest from reference TRBV9 and TRBJ2-4 gives the full variable domain: DSGVTQTPKHLITATGQRVTLRCSPRSGDLSVYWYQQSLDQGLQFLIQYYNGEERAKGNILERFSAQQFPDLHSELNLSSLELGDSALYFCASSATGTGVSDIQYFGAGTRLSVL.

This chain uses TRBV3-1 with TRBJ1-2; TRBD1 matches at 10 bases. The CDR3 sequence is 14 residues long. The ends lost 5 bases at V and 8 bases at J; junction bases unmatched: 8. The germline V gene encodes CDR1 LGHDT and CDR2 YNNKEL (reference sequence). CDR3 sequence: CASSSGGTGVGYTF. DNA of the CDR3: TGTGCCAGCAGCTCCGGAGGGACAGGGGTAGGCTACACCTTC.

This clonotype was picked up a small number of times. The chain recombines TRBV3-1 with TRBJ1-1, with D possibly TRBD1 on 5 matching bases. Trimming took 1 base from V and 8 from J, leaving 11 bases between them. The CDR3 is made up of 13 amino acids. Per the germline V gene, CDR1 is LGHDT and CDR2 is YNNKEL (reference sequence). DNA of the CDR3: TGTGCCAGCAGCCAAGTAGGGCGGGACGAAGCTTTCTTT. Its protein product is CASSQVGRDEAFF. The whole variable domain, filled in from reference TRBV3-1 and TRBJ1-1, reads DTAVSQTPKYLVTQMGNDKSIKCEQNLGHDTMYWYKQDSKKFLKIMFSYNNKELIINETVPNRFSPKSPDKAHLNLHINSLELGDSAVYFCASSQVGRDEAFFGQGTRLTVV.

J is TRBJ2-1 and V is TRBV7-9; no clear D gene. Germline lookup yields CDR1 SEHNR and CDR2 FQNEAQ (reference sequence). The CDR3 is 13 residues long. V lost 3 bases, J lost 10 bases, and 13 bases lay in between. The CDR3 DNA reads TGTGCCAGCAGCTTGGGCGTCAATAGCGAGCAGTTCTTC. Translation gives CASSLGVNSEQFF.

This chain joins TRBV27 and TRBJ1-1; no reliable D call. V lost 6 bases and J lost 0, with 11 bases in between. CDR1 MNHEY and CDR2 SMNVEV come from the germline V gene (reference sequence). The CDR3 is made up of 14 amino acids. CDR3 loop: CASSHPGVNTEAFF. In DNA form, the CDR3 reads TGTGCCAGCAGCCATCCCGGGGTGAACACTGAAGCTTTCTTT.

This clonotype showed up just a few times. The rearrangement uses TRBV9 and TRBJ2-2; 9 nucleotides align to TRBD2. Germline lookup yields CDR1 SGDLS and CDR2 YYNGEE. The CDR3 extends over 16 amino acids. With 0 bases clipped from V and 5 bases from J, the junction kept 5 bases outside the gene matches. In DNA, the CDR3 is TGTGCCAGCAGCGTAGACCTAGCGGGAAATACCGGGGAGCTGTTTTTT. It is translated as CASSVDLAGNTGELFF.

In nucleotides, the CDR3 is TGCAGTGCTAGCGGGAGGGTAAACGAGCAGTACTTC. It specifies CSASGRVNEQYF. The V call is TRBV20-1, the J call TRBJ2-7, with TRBD2 matching over 8 bases. V trimming: 3 bases; J trimming: 5 bases; junction bases outside the gene matches: 3. This CDR3 is 12 amino acids long. CDR1 DFQATT and CDR2 SNEGSKA come from the germline V gene (reference sequence).

This clonotype turned up a few times. The rearrangement links TRBV6-4 to TRBJ2-3; weak D call: TRBD2 (6 bases). The germline CDR1 and CDR2 sequences are MRHNA and SNTAGT. V dropped 9 bases and J dropped 0 bases, with 34 bases sitting between them. The CDR3 extends over 21 amino acids. This CDR3 reads CARVDRIGTSLSLTSTDTQYF. For the CDR3, the DNA is TGTGCCAGGGTAGACAGAATCGGGACTTCCTTATCTCTAACTAGCACAGATACGCAGTATTTT.